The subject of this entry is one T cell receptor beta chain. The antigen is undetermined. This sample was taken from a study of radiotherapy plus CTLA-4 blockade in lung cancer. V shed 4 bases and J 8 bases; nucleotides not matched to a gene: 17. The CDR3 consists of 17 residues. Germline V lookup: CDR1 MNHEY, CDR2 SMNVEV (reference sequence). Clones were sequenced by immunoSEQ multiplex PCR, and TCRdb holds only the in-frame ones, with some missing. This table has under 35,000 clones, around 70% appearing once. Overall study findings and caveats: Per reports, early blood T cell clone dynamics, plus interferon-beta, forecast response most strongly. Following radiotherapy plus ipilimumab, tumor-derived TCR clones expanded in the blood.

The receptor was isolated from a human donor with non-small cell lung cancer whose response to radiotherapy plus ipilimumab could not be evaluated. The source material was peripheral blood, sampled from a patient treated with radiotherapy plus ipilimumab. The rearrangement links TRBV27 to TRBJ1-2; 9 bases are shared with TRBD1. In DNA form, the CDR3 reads TGTGCCAGCAGTTCCACGTATCCTTCGTACAGGGGGCGCGGCTACACCTTC. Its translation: CASSSTYPSYRGRGYTF.